The table lists the clone carrying this TCR beta chain with a few counts. Individual cDNA molecules were tagged with unique molecular identifiers, the study reported. TCRdb reprocessed the 5' RACE reads with MiXCR, giving one entry per CDR3 protein. Counted here are under 95,000 distinct CDR3 sequences, about 15% occurring once; the ten biggest clones make up 5.5% to 7%. This sample is drawn from a study of early T cells in non-severe SARS-CoV-2 infection. CDR3 size: 15 residues. The germline V and J ends were trimmed by 5 bases and 0 bases, with 11 bases remaining between them. The chain joins TRBV12-3 or TRBV12-4 to TRBJ1-3, with TRBD1 as a possible D gene (5 bases). The receptor was derived from an adult who was a healthcare worker with PCR-confirmed SARS-CoV-2 infection or an uninfected control (not recorded which). Sequencing used whole blood. DNA of the CDR3: TGTGCCAGCAGTAACAGGCTGTACTCTGGAAACACCATATATTTT. It encodes CASSNRLYSGNTIYF.